This TCR beta chain was captured in a study of shared clonotypes between healthy human individuals. Turning to the study itself: Three plates were used per donor for CD4 naive, three for CD4 memory, two for CD8 naive and one for CD8 memory. General study findings and limits: Approximately 4.9% of naive CD4 clonotypes were shared across a few donors.

The CDR3 is made up of 15 amino acids. V was pared by 1 base and J by 2 bases, with 9 bases between. The germline CDR1 and CDR2 sequences are LGHNA and YNFKEQ. In this sample, this clone turned up once. As yet, its antigen is unknown. Sorted-subset replicate PCRs used 200 ng DNA, about 30,000 T cell genomes. The protocol was immunoSEQ multiplex PCR, while the TCRdb copy is restricted to in-frame clones and leaves out a portion. The sample comprises 2 million to 3 million clones, over 85% of which are singletons, and about 0.38% rests with the top ten. The source is a man younger than 30 in good health. Some clones in this sample may be carry-over from other donors' samples. Sequenced input: naive CD4+ T cells from PBMCs. Subset noted: CD45RA+ positively selected. V usage is TRBV4-2 and J usage is TRBJ2-1; D may be TRBD1 or TRBD2 (5 bases each). The CDR3 nucleotides read TGTGCCAGCAGCCAAGGAGGGGCCACCTACAATGAGCAGTTCTTC. This sequence encodes CASSQGGATYNEQFF.